The 15 T cell receptor beta chains presented below share a single source sample, sequenced in a study of control samples from healthy donors and cancer patients. Some clones are missing from TCRdb's copy, which holds only in-frame ones; the method was immunoSEQ multiplex PCR. The repertoire holds 150,000 to 200,000 clones, roughly 92% seen once, with roughly 0.7% in the top ten. Sequencing was performed on blood. The receptors derive from a woman in her 30s in good health.

V gene TRBV6-2 or TRBV6-3 combines with J gene TRBJ1-2, with D unclear. CDR1 and CDR2 (germline): MNHEY, SVGEGT. The CDR3 length is 11 residues. V lost 4 bases to trimming and J lost 4 bases, with 4 bases between them. This CDR3 is CASSSSYGYTF. CDR3 DNA sequence: TGTGCCAGCAGTTCGTCCTATGGCTACACCTTC.

The chain joins TRBV19 to TRBJ2-3, with 9 bases identical to TRBD1. J was trimmed by 1 base and V by 4 bases; bases with no gene match: 9. Per germline, CDR1 LNHDA and CDR2 SQIVND (reference sequence). The CDR3 has 17 residues. The CDR3 DNA is TGTGCCAGTAGTACTCGGGGACAGGGATGGGGCACAGATACGCAGTATTTT. This translates into CASSTRGQGWGTDTQYF.

This chain uses TRBV3-1 (or the pseudogene TRBV3-2) with TRBJ2-7, with TRBD2 matching 8 bases. J was trimmed by 3 bases and V by 3 bases; bases with no gene match: 7. This CDR3 contains 15 residues. In germline, CDR1 is LGHDT, CDR2 YNNKEL (reference sequence). As DNA, the CDR3 is TGTGCCAGCAGCCAGGTGACTAGCGCCAACTACGAGCAGTACTTC. Protein: CASSQVTSANYEQYF.

Worth noting for this clone: Without the conserved terminal phenylalanine or tryptophan, this CDR3 likely stems from a read error. The DNA is left out, because the CDR3 cannot be placed on it with certainty; the CDR3 is given as TCRdb lists it. This sequence joins TRBV28 and TRBJ2-7; the D segment call TRBD2 is taken from the table without a DNA check. Germline loops: CDR1 MDHEN, CDR2 SYDVKM. Counting both end residues, the CDR3 totals 16 amino acids. CDR3 amino acids: CASIPPGLAGGNRQSL.

The rearrangement joins TRBV19 to TRBJ2-7; TRBD1 matches 8 bases. The J segment lost 3 bases and the V segment lost 6 bases, leaving 4 bases of the junction unmatched. There are 13 residues in the CDR3. Germline V CDR1 and CDR2: LNHDA, SQIVND (reference sequence). CDR3 in DNA: TGTGCCAGTAGCCGGGACAGGCTCTACGAGCAGTACTTC. Translating gives CASSRDRLYEQYF.

The chain joins TRBV4-3 to TRBJ2-7; 7 bases map to TRBD1. The J segment lost 3 bases and the V segment lost 3 bases, leaving 5 bases of the junction unmatched. The CDR3 totals 14 residues. CDR1 LGHNA and CDR2 YSLEER come from the germline V gene. CDR3 coding DNA: TGCGCCAGCAGCCAGGGCAGACAGGGCTACGAGCAGTACTTC. Its protein is CASSQGRQGYEQYF.

CDR3 sequence (DNA): TGTGCCAGCAGCTTACGACAGGGAAGAGGCGAGCAGTACTTC. Amino acid sequence: CASSLRQGRGEQYF. This rearrangement joins TRBV7-2 to TRBJ2-7; 7 bases align to TRBD1. The germline CDR1 and CDR2 sequences are SGHTA and FQGNSA. V dropped 2 bases and J dropped 6; count of bases not matched to a gene: 7. The CDR3 totals 14 residues. The entire variable domain, with the rest obtained from reference TRBV7-2 and TRBJ2-7, is as follows: GAGVSQSPSNKVTEKGKDVELRCDPISGHTALYWYRQSLGQGLEFLIYFQGNSAPDKSGLPSDRFSAERTGGSVSTLTIQRTQQEDSAVYLCASSLRQGRGEQYFGPGTRLTVT.

The rearrangement joins TRBV12-3 or TRBV12-4 to TRBJ2-1; D call uncertain. The CDR3 is 13 residues long. Trimming stripped 3 bases from V and 8 bases from J, with 11 bases between. The DNA of the CDR3 is TGTGCCAGCAGTTTGGGCAGTTGGCATGAGCAGTTCTTC. Translation gives CASSLGSWHEQFF.

The chain carries TRBV15 and TRBJ1-2, with 9 positions matching TRBD1. CDR1 and CDR2 (germline): LNHNV, YYDKDF (reference sequence). V gave up 0 bases and J gave up 5 bases; unmatched junction bases: 10. The CDR3 is 17 amino acids. The CDR3 nucleotides are TGTGCCACCAGCAGAGATAAGGGACAGGGCGCTTGGTATGGCTACACCTTC. Encoded protein: CATSRDKGQGAWYGYTF.

This sequence joins TRBV2 and TRBJ2-2; 8 bases are a match to TRBD2. V dropped 4 bases and J dropped 8; count of bases not matched to a gene: 3. The germline V gene encodes CDR1 SNHLY and CDR2 FYNNEI. This CDR3 has 13 residues. CDR3 residues: CASSVLAGGELFF. CDR3 nucleotides: TGTGCCAGCAGTGTATTAGCGGGAGGGGAGCTGTTTTTT.

V usage is TRBV29-1 and J usage is TRBJ2-7, with a tentative D call TRBD1 (5 bases). CDR3 length equals 13 residues. CDR1 SQVTM and CDR2 ANQGSEA come from the germline V gene. The V end was cut by 3 bases, the J end by 3 bases, with 12 bases between. The CDR3 nucleotides read TGCAGCGTTGAGACGGAAGGGGTCTACGAGCAGTACTTC. Protein sequence: CSVETEGVYEQYF.

The V and J genes are TRBV6-5 and TRBJ2-5; 7 bases match TRBD1. This CDR3 region has 13 residues. J lost 4 bases, V lost 7 bases, and 6 bases had no gene match. The germline V gene encodes CDR1 MNHEY and CDR2 SVGAGI. The CDR3 spells CASTTGDGETQYF. The CDR3 DNA is TGTGCCAGCACTACAGGGGACGGAGAGACCCAGTACTTC.

This chain uses TRBV20-1 with TRBJ2-7; D uncertain. The CDR3 extends over 11 amino acids. Germline V gives CDR1 DFQATT, CDR2 SNEGSKA (reference sequence). V was pared by 1 base and J by 5 bases, with 6 bases between. CDR3 DNA: TGCAGTGCTAGAGTTTACCACGAGCAGTACTTC. This codes for CSARVYHEQYF.

The rearrangement uses TRBV9 and TRBJ2-1; D might be TRBD2 (6 bases). Germline V gives CDR1 SGDLS, CDR2 YYNGEE. Trimming took 4 bases from V and 9 from J, leaving 20 bases between them. CDR3 size: 15 residues. DNA of the CDR3: TGTGCCAGCAGCAAAGACGGGAGCTATTATGGTGAGCAGTTCTTC. It specifies CASSKDGSYYGEQFF. The full variable domain, with the rest looked up from reference TRBV9 and TRBJ2-1, is DSGVTQTPKHLITATGQRVTLRCSPRSGDLSVYWYQQSLDQGLQFLIQYYNGEERAKGNILERFSAQQFPDLHSELNLSSLELGDSALYFCASSKDGSYYGEQFFGPGTRLTVL.

The chain carries TRBV5-1 and TRBJ1-1; a weak D match, TRBD1 (5 bases). The CDR3 length is 14 residues. Trimming left V 4 bases short and J 3 bases short, with 13 bases between. CDR1 and CDR2 (germline): SGHRS, YFSETQ. CDR3 loop: CASSERGPDTEAFF. CDR3 nucleotide sequence: TGCGCCAGCAGCGAAAGGGGTCCCGACACTGAAGCTTTCTTT.